This T cell receptor (beta chain) was captured by sequencing in a study of response to subunit inactivated influenza vaccine. With 6 bases removed from V and 6 bases from J, the gap between germline ends came to 12 bases. Germline V gene lookup returns CDR1 ENHRY and CDR2 SYGVKD. This CDR3 has 13 residues. TCRdb used MiXCR to reprocess the RT-PCR reads, holding one entry per CDR3 protein. The table includes 500,000 to 700,000 distinct CDR3 sequences, approximately 22% detected once. This clonotype has more than one count but fewer than ten. The same sample was also studied in work on T cells expressing NK-cell markers. As that report states: As the method of synthesis, 5'RACE template switching with UMIs yielded TCR beta cDNA. It was sorted CD3+CD56-NKG2C+, CD3+CD56+NKG2C- and CD3+CD56+NKG2C+ T cells that provided the TCR beta repertoires. Over 5 donors had dominant NKG2C+ clonotypes that comprised roughly 1.0-8% of their CD8+ T cells. It was still unclear whether expanded NKG2C+ T cell clones were HCMV specific.

The material was CD4+ T cells sorted from PBMCs, obtained roughly 12 days after vaccination. This chain uses TRBV10-3 with TRBJ2-1; the D gene is possibly TRBD1 (6 bases). This TCR was sampled from a man over 45 who received an inactivated influenza vaccine. The CDR3 spells CAISLDRFNEQFF. The CDR3 coding sequence is TGTGCCATCAGCCTGGACAGATTCAATGAGCAGTTCTTC.